The 25 T cell receptor beta chains presented below share a single source sample, sequenced in a study of T cells in Graves' hyperthyroidism and ophthalmopathy. RNA transcripts served as the template for amplifying TCR beta CDR3 regions. Using the HTBI primer set, a first-round RT-PCR was run on the TCR CDR3. TCRdb fed the multiplex PCR reads into MiXCR, producing one record per CDR3 protein. The sample includes fewer than 400,000 distinct CDR3 sequences, over 11% of them seen just once. The sequenced sample was blood. These receptors originate from a man aged 45-65 years with Graves' ophthalmopathy.

The chain combines TRBV4-1 with TRBJ2-1; D is ambiguous. Trimming took off 4 bases at V and 9 bases at J, with 22 bases between the two ends. The CDR3 runs to 16 residues. CDR1 MGHRA and CDR2 YSYEKL come from the germline V gene. The CDR3 loop is CASSPRLSGNLGEQFF. The CDR3 DNA is TGCGCCAGCAGCCCACGTTTGTCAGGTAATTTGGGTGAGCAGTTCTTC.

This clonotype was counted ten times or more. The chain carries TRBV11-1 and TRBJ2-1, with D possibly called TRBD1 or TRBD2 (6 bases each). CDR1 is SGHAT, CDR2 FQDESV, per germline (reference sequence). There are 14 residues in the CDR3. The V gene lost 0 bases and the J gene lost 9 bases, with 12 bases spanning the gap. Written as DNA, the CDR3 is TGTGCCAGCAGCTTAGCGCGGGAAGGGGGTGAGCAGTTCTTC. Translating gives CASSLAREGGEQFF.

This clonotype was detected ten times or more. The chain uses TRBV5-1 and TRBJ2-5; D perhaps matches TRBD1 (5 bases). CDR1 and CDR2 from the germline V gene are SGHRS and YFSETQ. The CDR3 is 12 amino acids. Deletions cut 8 bases from V and 2 bases from J, with 10 bases between. The CDR3 loop is CASAQGQETQYF. CDR3 DNA: TGCGCCAGTGCCCAGGGTCAAGAGACCCAGTACTTC.

This clonotype was recorded a few times. Here the CDR3 reads CASTIPSRYEQYF. CDR3 nucleotide sequence: TGTGCCAGCACCATTCCTTCTCGGTACGAGCAGTACTTC. The chain recombines TRBV6-1 with TRBJ2-7; no reliable D call. The CDR3 extends over 13 amino acids. The V gene lost 7 bases and the J gene lost 4 bases, with 14 bases spanning the gap. Germline lookup yields CDR1 MNHNS and CDR2 SASEGT.

Notes on this clonotype: A much larger clone differs by one base, so this may be a read error. The V and J genes are TRBV3-1 and TRBJ2-4; perhaps D is TRBD1 or TRBD2 (5 bases each). The CDR3 has 16 residues. Trimming removed 4 bases at V and 7 bases at J, with 20 bases between. CDR1 and CDR2 (germline): LGHDT, YNNKEL (reference sequence). The CDR3 bases are TGTGCCAGCAGCCGTAACCGGGGCAGGGTGGCGAACATTCAGTACTTC. Protein: CASSRNRGRVANIQYF.

This clonotype was counted many times. The chain's CDR3 is CASSSPGLAVHEQYF. Written as DNA, the CDR3 is TGCGCCAGCAGTTCACCGGGACTTGCCGTCCACGAGCAGTACTTC. The chain combines TRBV5-1 with TRBJ2-7; maybe TRBD2 (6 bases). V was cut by 5 bases and J by 5 bases, with 20 bases left in between. This CDR3 has 15 residues. Germline CDR1 reads SGHRS; CDR2 reads YFSETQ.

The V gene is TRBV5-1, the J gene TRBJ1-1, with D maybe TRBD1 (5 bases). Between the trimmed V and J ends, which lost 7 bases and 2 bases, there was a span of 18 bases. Germline V lookup: CDR1 SGHRS, CDR2 YFSETQ. The CDR3 spans 15 residues. The CDR3 here is CASAKLTGDNTEAFF. The CDR3 DNA is TGCGCCAGCGCTAAACTTACAGGCGATAACACTGAAGCTTTCTTT.

This clonotype was seen many times. The chain combines TRBV3-1 with TRBJ2-2; D is unresolved. The CDR3 extends over 14 amino acids. Trimming removed 1 base from V and 1 base from J, with 4 bases in between. Germline loops: CDR1 LGHDT, CDR2 YNNKEL (reference sequence). CDR3 residues: CASSQGRNTGELFF. The CDR3 DNA is TGTGCCAGCAGCCAAGGCAGGAACACCGGGGAGCTGTTTTTT.

This clonotype was detected a few times. The gene calls are TRBV28 and TRBJ2-7, with TRBD1 matching over 9 bases. Germline V gene data show CDR1 as MDHEN and CDR2 as SYDVKM. This CDR3 contains 15 residues. V gave up 6 bases and J gave up 3 bases; unmatched junction bases: 9. Here the CDR3 reads CASRGQGTINYEQYF. For the CDR3, the DNA is TGTGCCAGCAGGGGACAGGGAACAATAAACTACGAGCAGTACTTC.

The chain couples TRBV2 to TRBJ1-5, with D maybe TRBD1 (6 bases). Germline loops: CDR1 SNHLY, CDR2 FYNNEI. The CDR3 is 13 amino acids. Trimming removed 4 bases at V and 4 bases at J, with 8 bases between. This CDR3 reads CASSVGANQPQHF. In DNA, the CDR3 is TGTGCCAGCAGTGTGGGGGCGAATCAGCCCCAGCATTTT. Supplemented by reference TRBV2 and TRBJ1-5, the full variable domain reads EPEVTQTPSHQVTQMGQEVILRCVPISNHLYFYWYRQILGQKVEFLVSFYNNEISEKSEIFDDQFSVERPDGSNFTLKIRSTKLEDSAMYFCASSVGANQPQHFGDGTRLSIL.

This clonotype was seen ten or more times. The rearrangement links TRBV18 to TRBJ2-3; 15 bases agree with TRBD2. The germline CDR1 and CDR2 sequences are KGHSH and LQKENI. V shed 5 bases, J shed 3 bases, and the junction held 6 bases outside the gene matches. The CDR3 has 17 amino acids. CDR3 bases: TGTGCCAGCTCAACGGGACTAGCGGGAGGTAGGACAGATACGCAGTATTTT. Protein sequence: CASSTGLAGGRTDTQYF.

The CDR3 reads CASSPRSGMYEQYF. CDR3 nucleotide sequence: TGTGCCAGCAGCCCAAGATCCGGGATGTACGAGCAGTACTTC. The rearrangement links TRBV28 to TRBJ2-7, with D perhaps matching TRBD2 (5 bases). In germline, CDR1 is MDHEN, CDR2 SYDVKM. V lost 6 bases and J lost 4, with 16 bases in between. The CDR3 covers 14 residues.

This clonotype was recorded many times. DNA of the CDR3: TGTGCCAGCAGCTTAGCGACGGGTAGGGTCTACCGTGGCTACACCTTC. This codes for CASSLATGRVYRGYTF. The rearrangement links TRBV7-9 to TRBJ1-2; no firm D call. Germline V gene data show CDR1 as SEHNR and CDR2 as FQNEAQ (reference sequence). The V end was cut by 0 bases, the J end by 7 bases, with 18 bases between. There are 16 residues in the CDR3.

This clonotype was detected a few times. This rearrangement joins TRBV29-1 to TRBJ1-2; no clear D. Between the trimmed V and J ends, which lost 6 bases and 0 bases, there was a span of 11 bases. Per the germline V gene, CDR1 is SQVTM and CDR2 is ANQGSEA. CDR3 length: 13 residues. This CDR3 is CSVETMTNYGYTF. The DNA for the CDR3 is TGCAGCGTCGAGACGATGACTAACTATGGCTACACCTTC.

This clonotype occurred many times. The gene calls are TRBV5-6 and TRBJ2-5, with TRBD2 identical over 9 bases. Trimming removed 4 bases from V and 0 bases from J; junction bases left unmatched: 7. This CDR3 contains 16 residues. Germline V CDR1 and CDR2: SGHDT, YYEEEE. DNA for the CDR3: TGTGCCAGCAGCCTAGGGGCTAGCGGGAACCAAGAGACCCAGTACTTC. Translating it yields CASSLGASGNQETQYF.

This clonotype was counted ten times or more. The J gene is TRBJ2-5, the V gene TRBV29-1; D is unclear. V gave up 7 bases and J gave up 3 bases, with 9 bases separating them. The CDR3 length is 11 residues. Germline V gene sequence: CDR1 SQVTM, CDR2 ANQGSEA. CDR3 region: CSAKMEETQYF. CDR3 sequence (DNA): TGCAGCGCGAAAATGGAAGAGACCCAGTACTTC. Looking up the rest from reference TRBV29-1 and TRBJ2-5 gives the full variable domain: SAVISQKPSRDICQRGTSLTIQCQVDSQVTMMFWYRQQPGQSLTLIATANQGSEATYESGFVIDKFPISRPNLTFSTLTVSNMSPEDSSIYLCSAKMEETQYFGPGTRLLVL.

The genes are TRBV11-3 and TRBJ2-4; D may be TRBD1 (6 bases). CDR1 is SGHNT and CDR2 is YENEEA in the germline V gene. This CDR3 has 16 amino acids. V gave up 4 bases and J gave up 4 bases, with 17 bases separating them. CDR3 sequence reads: CASSSPGGRAKNIQYF. The DNA of the CDR3 is TGTGCCAGCAGCTCCCCTGGGGGCAGAGCAAAAAACATTCAGTACTTC.

This clonotype turned up a few times. The V call is TRBV7-2, the J call TRBJ2-7; 12 bases align to TRBD2. The CDR3 spans 17 residues. After removal of 2 bases from V and 0 bases from J, the junction contained 5 bases not matched to a gene. CDR1 and CDR2 from the germline V gene are SGHTA and FQGNSA. CDR3 amino acids: CASSLRGLAGDSYEQYF. The CDR3 bases are TGTGCCAGCAGCTTAAGGGGACTAGCGGGTGACTCCTACGAGCAGTACTTC. The variable domain in full, with the rest retrieved from reference TRBV7-2 and TRBJ2-7, is GAGVSQSPSNKVTEKGKDVELRCDPISGHTALYWYRQSLGQGLEFLIYFQGNSAPDKSGLPSDRFSAERTGGSVSTLTIQRTQQEDSAVYLCASSLRGLAGDSYEQYFGPGTRLTVT.

The table lists this clonotype with a few counts. V gene TRBV7-9 combines with J gene TRBJ2-3; weak D call: TRBD2 (5 bases). The CDR3 loop spans 15 amino acids. V was clipped by 2 bases and J by 2 bases, with 11 bases between them. Germline V gene sequence: CDR1 SEHNR, CDR2 FQNEAQ (reference sequence). The CDR3 sequence: CASSLTDFSTDTQYF. In DNA form, the CDR3 reads TGTGCCAGCAGCTTAACGGACTTTTCCACAGATACGCAGTATTTT.

This clonotype was seen at least ten times. V and J are TRBV7-8 and TRBJ2-7, with D maybe TRBD2 (6 bases). The CDR3 sequence is 15 residues long. The V gene lost 0 bases and the J gene lost 2 bases, with 11 bases spanning the gap. Per the germline V gene, CDR1 is SGHVS and CDR2 is FQNEAQ. The CDR3 region is CASSLAPGGTYEQYF. CDR3 nucleotide sequence: TGTGCCAGCAGCTTAGCTCCCGGAGGGACCTACGAGCAGTACTTC.

The J gene is TRBJ2-3, the V gene TRBV9; tentatively, D is TRBD2 (5 bases). Germline assignment: CDR1 SGDLS and CDR2 YYNGEE. With 0 bases removed from V and 2 bases from J, the gap between germline ends came to 7 bases. The CDR3 loop spans 14 amino acids. Written as DNA, the CDR3 is TGTGCCAGCAGCGTAGTGGGAGACACAGATACGCAGTATTTT. Translated: CASSVVGDTDTQYF.

As to this clonotype: A clone one base away is much larger, so this may be a read error. The chain joins TRBV20-1 to TRBJ2-1; D gene ambiguous. V lost 4 bases and J lost 4, with 5 bases in between. Germline V gives CDR1 DFQATT, CDR2 SNEGSKA (reference sequence). The CDR3 is 11 residues long. The CDR3 nucleotides are TGCAGTGCTACAGGTTACAATGAGCAGTTCTTC. Protein: CSATGYNEQFF.

Ten or more counts support this clonotype. The chain carries TRBV5-1 and TRBJ1-1, with D unclear. Germline CDR1 and CDR2: SGHRS and YFSETQ. The V end lost 2 bases, the J end lost 1 base, and 6 bases lay between the germline ends. The CDR3 runs to 13 residues. CDR3 region: CASSFGPNTEAFF. CDR3 DNA: TGCGCCAGCAGCTTCGGACCGAACACTGAAGCTTTCTTT. Supplemented by reference TRBV5-1 and TRBJ1-1, the full variable domain reads KAGVTQTPRYLIKTRGQQVTLSCSPISGHRSVSWYQQTPGQGLQFLFEYFSETQRNKGNFPGRFSGRQFSNSRSEMNVSTLELGDSALYLCASSFGPNTEAFFGQGTRLTVV.

This clonotype was observed at least ten times. This rearrangement joins TRBV18 to TRBJ2-1, with 10 bases fitting TRBD2. V lost 5 bases, J lost 0 bases, and 4 bases stayed unmatched. This CDR3 region has 16 residues. Germline V lookup: CDR1 KGHSH, CDR2 LQKENI. The CDR3: CASSGGLAASYNEQFF. For the CDR3, the DNA is TGTGCCAGCTCAGGAGGACTAGCGGCCTCCTACAATGAGCAGTTCTTC.

The chain employs TRBV12-3 or TRBV12-4 and TRBJ1-1; no clear D gene. This CDR3 has 13 residues. V lost 6 bases and J 0 bases, leaving 8 bases between the germline ends. The CDR3 DNA sequence: TGTGCCAGCAGAATACAGATGAACACTGAAGCTTTCTTT. The encoded protein is CASRIQMNTEAFF.